This TCR beta chain was identified during a study of response to subunit inactivated influenza vaccine. TCRdb processed the RT-PCR reads anew with MiXCR; each CDR3 protein has one entry. The repertoire holds more than 550,000 distinct CDR3 sequences, with approximately 10% as singletons. Regarding the study as a whole: The authors suggested that every seasonal influenza vaccination recruits few new T cells.

This clonotype was picked up many times. Its antigen is unidentified. This sequence originates from a man between 45 and 60 years old who received an inactivated influenza vaccine. The specimen was PBMCs from blood, collected on the day of vaccination.

This CDR3 reads CASAGDLTLNTEAFF. CDR3 nucleotides: TGCGCCAGCGCGGGGGACCTGACCCTGAACACTGAAGCTTTCTTT. The chain has TRBV5-1 and TRBJ1-1, with D perhaps matching TRBD1 (5 bases). V lost 7 bases and J lost 0, with 16 bases in between. Germline V gene data show CDR1 as SGHRS and CDR2 as YFSETQ. The length of the CDR3 is 15 residues.